This T cell receptor beta chain appears in the sequencing data of a study of T cells of healthy individuals. TCRdb re-analysed the 5' RACE reads in MiXCR, keeping a single row per CDR3 protein. The sample carries 55,000 to 65,000 distinct CDR3 sequences, 16% recorded once. This TCR derives from a human donor in good health.

Here the CDR3 reads CSVESTGLKNTEAFF. The DNA for the CDR3 is TGCAGCGTTGAATCTACAGGGCTGAAGAACACTGAAGCTTTCTTT. The genes are TRBV29-1 and TRBJ1-1, with D possibly matching TRBD1 (6 bases). The CDR3 contains 15 residues. The V gene's germline CDR1 is SQVTM and CDR2 ANQGSEA. The V and J ends lost 2 bases and 1 base respectively, with 14 bases between them. Supplemented by reference TRBV29-1 and TRBJ1-1, the full variable domain reads SAVISQKPSRDICQRGTSLTIQCQVDSQVTMMFWYRQQPGQSLTLIATANQGSEATYESGFVIDKFPISRPNLTFSTLTVSNMSPEDSSIYLCSVESTGLKNTEAFFGQGTRLTVV.